Sequencing of this T cell receptor (beta chain) was carried out in a study of cytomegalovirus exposure and HLA in healthy donors. Broader study findings: As a later analysis showed, a missense DCLRE1C variant was linked to trimming of TCR beta V- and J-genes.

On this clone: Its specificity is not known.

V shed 4 bases and J 5 bases; nucleotides not matched to a gene: 11. Germline V gene lookup returns CDR1 SGHRS and CDR2 YFSETQ. This CDR3 comprises 16 residues. PCR primers comprised 60 Vbeta and 13 Jbeta primers. Here immunoSEQ multiplex PCR was the method, and the copy in TCRdb shows in-frame clones only, minus some. The sample gives roughly 150,000 clones, just under 75% of which show up once; around 1.6% is in the top ten. This TCR was sampled from a woman under 30 in good health and CMV-seronegative. Sequencing was done on a sample of PBMCs. This sequence joins TRBV5-1 and TRBJ2-5; 10 bases line up with TRBD2. This chain's CDR3 is CASSTSGNILGETQYF. CDR3 coding DNA: TGCGCCAGCAGCACTAGCGGGAATATTTTAGGGGAGACCCAGTACTTC.